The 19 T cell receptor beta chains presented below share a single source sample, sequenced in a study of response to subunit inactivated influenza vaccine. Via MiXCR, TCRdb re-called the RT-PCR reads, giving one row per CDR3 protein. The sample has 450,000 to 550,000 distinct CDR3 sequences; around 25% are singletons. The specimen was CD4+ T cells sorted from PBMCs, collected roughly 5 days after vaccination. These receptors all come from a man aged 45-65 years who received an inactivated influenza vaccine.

CDR3 protein: CASSVHLSYEQYF. Here the CDR3 DNA reads TGCGCCAGCAGCGTCCATCTATCCTACGAGCAGTACTTC. This chain connects TRBV5-1 to TRBJ2-7; D is unresolved. Trimming pared 4 bases from V and 1 base from J, leaving 9 bases between. The CDR3 is 13 amino acids. Germline CDR1 and CDR2: SGHRS and YFSETQ.

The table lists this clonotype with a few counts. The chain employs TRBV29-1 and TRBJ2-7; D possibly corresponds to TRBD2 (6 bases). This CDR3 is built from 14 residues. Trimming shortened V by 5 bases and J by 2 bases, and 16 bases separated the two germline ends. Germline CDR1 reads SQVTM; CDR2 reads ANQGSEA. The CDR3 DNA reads TGCAGCGTTACCATTGGGACGGGGGCCTACGAGCAGTACTTC. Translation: CSVTIGTGAYEQYF.

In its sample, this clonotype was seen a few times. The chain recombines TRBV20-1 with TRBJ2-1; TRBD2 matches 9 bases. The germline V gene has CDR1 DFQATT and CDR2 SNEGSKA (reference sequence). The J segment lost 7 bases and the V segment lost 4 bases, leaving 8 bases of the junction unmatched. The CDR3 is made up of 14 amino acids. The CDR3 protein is CSATWGGGANEQFF. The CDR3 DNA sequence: TGCAGTGCTACCTGGGGCGGGGGGGCTAATGAGCAGTTCTTC.

The CDR3 DNA reads TGCAGTGCGGGAGACAGGGACCTAGCCAAAAACATTCAGTACTTC. This codes for CSAGDRDLAKNIQYF. V is TRBV20-1 and J is TRBJ2-4; 7 nucleotides line up with TRBD1. V gave up 6 bases and J gave up 0 bases; unmatched junction bases: 8. This CDR3 is built from 15 residues. Germline CDR1 is DFQATT and CDR2 is SNEGSKA (reference sequence).

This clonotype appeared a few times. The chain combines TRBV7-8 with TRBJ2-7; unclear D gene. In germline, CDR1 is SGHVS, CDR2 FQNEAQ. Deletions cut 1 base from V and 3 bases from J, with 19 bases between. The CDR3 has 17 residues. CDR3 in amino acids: CASSLGVTTTPFYEQYF. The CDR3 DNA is TGTGCCAGCAGCTTAGGGGTCACAACCACCCCTTTCTACGAGCAGTACTTC. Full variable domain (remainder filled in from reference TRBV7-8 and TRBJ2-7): GAGVSQSPRYKVAKRGQDVALRCDPISGHVSLFWYQQALGQGPEFLTYFQNEAQLDKSGLPSDRFFAERPEGSVSTLKIQRTQQEDSAVYLCASSLGVTTTPFYEQYFGPGTRLTVT.

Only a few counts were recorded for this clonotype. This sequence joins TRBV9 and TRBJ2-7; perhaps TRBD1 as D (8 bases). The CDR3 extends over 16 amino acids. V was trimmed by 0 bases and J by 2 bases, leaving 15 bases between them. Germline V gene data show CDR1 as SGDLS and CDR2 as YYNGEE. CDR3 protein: CASSVGQGAGAYEQYF. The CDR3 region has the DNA TGTGCCAGCAGCGTAGGCCAGGGGGCGGGGGCCTACGAGCAGTACTTC.

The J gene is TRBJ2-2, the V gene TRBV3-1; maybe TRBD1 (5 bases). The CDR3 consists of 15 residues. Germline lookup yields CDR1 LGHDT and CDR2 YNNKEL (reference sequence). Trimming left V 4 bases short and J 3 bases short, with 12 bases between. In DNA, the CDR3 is TGTGCCAGCAGCCTCGACCCAGGGCACACCGGGGAGCTGTTTTTT. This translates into CASSLDPGHTGELFF.

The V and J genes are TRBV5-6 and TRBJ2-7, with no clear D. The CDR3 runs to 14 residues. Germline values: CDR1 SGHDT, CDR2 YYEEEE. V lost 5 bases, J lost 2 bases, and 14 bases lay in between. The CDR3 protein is CASSTWDFAYEQYF. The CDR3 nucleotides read TGTGCCAGCAGTACCTGGGATTTTGCCTACGAGCAGTACTTC.

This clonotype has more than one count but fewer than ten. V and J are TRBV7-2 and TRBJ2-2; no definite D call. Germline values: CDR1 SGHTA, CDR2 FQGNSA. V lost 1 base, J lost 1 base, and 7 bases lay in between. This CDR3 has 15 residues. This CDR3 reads CASSLDIRNTGELFF. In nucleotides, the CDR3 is TGTGCCAGCAGCTTAGACATCAGGAACACCGGGGAGCTGTTTTTT.

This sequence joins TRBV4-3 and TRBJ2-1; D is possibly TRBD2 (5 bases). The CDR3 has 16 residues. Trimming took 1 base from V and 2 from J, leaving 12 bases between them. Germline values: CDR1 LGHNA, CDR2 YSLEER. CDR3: CASSQVAGVAYNEQFF. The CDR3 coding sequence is TGCGCCAGCAGCCAAGTAGCCGGGGTGGCCTACAATGAGCAGTTCTTC.

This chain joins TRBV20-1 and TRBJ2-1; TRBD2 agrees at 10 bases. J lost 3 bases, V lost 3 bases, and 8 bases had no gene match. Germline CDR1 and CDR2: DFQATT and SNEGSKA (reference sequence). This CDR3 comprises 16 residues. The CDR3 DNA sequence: TGCAGTGCTAGGTCACGGACTAGCGGCCTCTACAATGAGCAGTTCTTC. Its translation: CSARSRTSGLYNEQFF.

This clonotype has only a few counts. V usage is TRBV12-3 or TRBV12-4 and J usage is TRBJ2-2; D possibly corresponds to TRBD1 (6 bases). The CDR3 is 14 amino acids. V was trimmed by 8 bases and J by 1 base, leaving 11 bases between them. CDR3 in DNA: TGTGCCAGCGGTTACAGGGAGAACACCGGGGAGCTGTTTTTT. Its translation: CASGYRENTGELFF.

CDR3 sequence reads: CASRDPSRVRDEQYF. The CDR3 bases are TGTGCCAGCAGGGATCCGAGTAGGGTCCGGGACGAGCAGTACTTC. The chain has TRBV6-1 and TRBJ2-7; the D is unclear. CDR3 size: 15 residues. Germline V gene sequence: CDR1 MNHNS, CDR2 SASEGT. V dropped 6 bases and J dropped 5 bases, with 20 bases sitting between them.

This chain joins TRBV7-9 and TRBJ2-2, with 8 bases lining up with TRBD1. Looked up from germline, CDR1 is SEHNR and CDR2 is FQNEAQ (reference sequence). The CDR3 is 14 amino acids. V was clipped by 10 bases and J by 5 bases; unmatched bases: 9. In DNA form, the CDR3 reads TGTGCCACAGGACCGGGACAGGAGACCGGGGAGCTGTTTTTT. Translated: CATGPGQETGELFF.

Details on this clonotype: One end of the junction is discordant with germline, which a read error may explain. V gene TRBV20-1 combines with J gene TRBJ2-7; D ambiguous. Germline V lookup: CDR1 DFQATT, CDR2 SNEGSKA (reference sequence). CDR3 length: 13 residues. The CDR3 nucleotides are TGCAGTGCTAGAGCGGGCCCGGCTAACGAGCAGAACTTC. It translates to CSARAGPANEQNF.

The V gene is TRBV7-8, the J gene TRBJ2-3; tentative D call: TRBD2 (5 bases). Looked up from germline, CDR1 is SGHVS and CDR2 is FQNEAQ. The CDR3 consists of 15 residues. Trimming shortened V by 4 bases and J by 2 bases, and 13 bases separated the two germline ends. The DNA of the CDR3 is TGTGCCAGCAGCTACGGACCGGGAATCACAGATACGCAGTATTTT. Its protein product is CASSYGPGITDTQYF.

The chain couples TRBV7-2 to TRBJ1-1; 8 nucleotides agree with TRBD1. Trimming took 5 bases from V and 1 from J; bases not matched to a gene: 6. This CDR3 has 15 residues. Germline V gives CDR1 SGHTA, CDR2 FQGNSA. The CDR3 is CASSMRTGTNTEAFF. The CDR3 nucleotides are TGTGCCAGCAGCATGAGGACAGGGACGAACACTGAAGCTTTCTTT. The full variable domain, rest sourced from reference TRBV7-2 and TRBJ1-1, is GAGVSQSPSNKVTEKGKDVELRCDPISGHTALYWYRQSLGQGLEFLIYFQGNSAPDKSGLPSDRFSAERTGGSVSTLTIQRTQQEDSAVYLCASSMRTGTNTEAFFGQGTRLTVV.

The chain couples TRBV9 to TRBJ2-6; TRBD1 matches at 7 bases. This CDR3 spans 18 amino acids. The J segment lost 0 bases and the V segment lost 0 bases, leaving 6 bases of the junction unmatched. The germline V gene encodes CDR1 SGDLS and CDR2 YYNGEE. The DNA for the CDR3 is TGTGCCAGCAGCGTAGGCCCAGGGGGTATCTCTGGGGCCAACGTCCTGACTTTC. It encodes CASSVGPGGISGANVLTF. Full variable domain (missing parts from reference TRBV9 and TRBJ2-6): DSGVTQTPKHLITATGQRVTLRCSPRSGDLSVYWYQQSLDQGLQFLIQYYNGEERAKGNILERFSAQQFPDLHSELNLSSLELGDSALYFCASSVGPGGISGANVLTFGAGSRLTVL.

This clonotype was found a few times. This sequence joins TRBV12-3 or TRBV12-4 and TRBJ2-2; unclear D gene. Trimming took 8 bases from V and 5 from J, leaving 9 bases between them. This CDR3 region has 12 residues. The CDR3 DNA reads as TGTGCCAGCTGGGGAAGTACCGGGGAGCTGTTTTTT. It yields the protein CASWGSTGELFF.